This is a list of T cell receptor beta chains from one sample in a study of post-analysis software for immune sequencing data. Each CDR3 protein gets one entry after TCRdb re-called the PCR reads with MiXCR. The sample shows about 760,000 distinct CDR3 sequences, 30% of them seen only once. Material for sequencing was blood. Every receptor here comes from a girl aged 5-17 years with multiple sclerosis. The CDR3 runs from the conserved cysteine through the conserved F or W. Each record gives: J gene, V gene, D gene, clone size, CDR3 protein, CDR3 DNA. D genes are given only for firm matches. Some rows mark clone size as missing; the rest say once, few, many or name a class of expanded clone.

TRBJ2-1 | TRBV25-1 | . | . | CASSEWSRDGYVDEQFF | TGTGCCAGCAGTGAATGGAGCAGGGATGGGTATGTGGATGAGCAGTTCTTC
TRBJ1-1 | TRBV6-5 | TRBD1 | few | CASSYSTGAAEAFF | TGTGCCAGCAGTTACTCGACAGGGGCGGCTGAAGCTTTCTTT
TRBJ2-1 | TRBV4-3 | TRBD2 | . | CASSQGRLAGGPGNEQFF | TGCGCCAGCAGCCAAGGACGACTAGCGGGAGGTCCCGGCAATGAGCAGTTCTTC
TRBJ1-6 | TRBV12-3/TRBV12-4 | TRBD1 | few | CASSVRTGLNSPLHF | TGTGCCAGCAGTGTCAGGACAGGCCTTAATTCACCCCTCCACTTT
TRBJ2-6 | TRBV29-1 | . | . | CSVESSAIGDVLTF | TGCAGCGTTGAATCTAGCGCCATTGGGGACGTCCTGACTTTC
TRBJ2-4 | TRBV29-1 | . | many | CSVGDKNIQYF | TGCAGCGTTGGTGACAAAAACATTCAGTACTTC
TRBJ1-1 | TRBV29-1 | TRBD1 | few | CSVSGGTDTEAFF | TGCAGCGTCTCAGGGGGCACGGACACTGAAGCTTTCTTT
TRBJ1-5 | TRBV6-6 | . | . | CATLGNQPQHF | TGTGCCACCCTGGGGAATCAGCCCCAGCATTTT
TRBJ2-1 | TRBV28 | . | . | CASSFPEPPEQFF | TGTGCCAGCAGTTTTCCCGAGCCGCCCGAGCAGTTCTTC
TRBJ1-2 | TRBV9 | . | few | CASSVETTLNYGYTF | TGTGCCAGCAGCGTGGAGACTACTCTAAACTATGGCTACACCTTC
TRBJ2-7 | TRBV20-1 | . | . | CSTSIDGWRIYEQYF | TGCAGTACCTCGATTGATGGCTGGCGGATATACGAGCAGTACTTC
TRBJ2-2 | TRBV29-1 | TRBD2 | . | CSAASGGAGTLTGELFF | TGCAGCGCCGCAAGCGGGGGCGCAGGGACTCTAACCGGGGAGCTGTTTTTT
TRBJ2-1 | TRBV7-2 | TRBD2 | . | CASSLYGTSGYNEQFF | TGTGCCAGCAGCTTATACGGGACTAGCGGGTACAATGAGCAGTTCTTC
TRBJ2-1 | TRBV28 | . | few | CASSLGGRPDNEQFF | TGTGCCAGCAGTTTAGGGGGGAGGCCTGACAATGAGCAGTTCTTC
TRBJ2-1 | TRBV28 | . | . | CASCGLATYNEQFF | TGTGCCAGCTGTGGGCTAGCGACCTACAATGAGCAGTTCTTC
TRBJ2-7 | TRBV7-2 | . | . | CASSVPPASYEQYF | TGTGCCAGCAGCGTACCACCGGCTTCCTACGAGCAGTACTTC
TRBJ2-6 | TRBV20-1 | . | few | CSASSRSGANVLTF | TGCAGTGCTAGTTCCCGCTCTGGGGCCAACGTCCTGACTTTC
TRBJ2-5 | TRBV20-1 | . | . | CSARGSGVIRETQYF | TGCAGTGCTAGAGGGTCTGGGGTTATCCGAGAGACCCAGTACTTC
TRBJ2-1 | TRBV20-1 | TRBD2 | few | CSARRLAGDLGNEQFF | TGCAGTGCTAGACGGCTAGCGGGAGATTTAGGAAATGAGCAGTTCTTC
TRBJ2-1 | TRBV7-2 | TRBD2 | . | CASRDSVGGNEQFF | TGTGCCAGCAGGGACTCAGTCGGGGGGAATGAGCAGTTCTTC
TRBJ2-2 | TRBV10-3 | . | few | CAIRGLGTAGELFF | TGTGCCATCAGAGGACTGGGGACCGCCGGGGAGCTGTTTTTT
TRBJ2-2 | TRBV29-1 | . | few | CSVEPNTGELFF | TGCAGCGTTGAACCGAACACCGGGGAGCTGTTTTTT
TRBJ2-7 | TRBV20-1 | . | many | CSAKRTGSYEQYF | TGCAGTGCCAAACGGACGGGATCCTACGAGCAGTACTTC
TRBJ2-7 | TRBV29-1 | . | many | CSVEVRRGGGYEQYF | TGCAGCGTTGAAGTTCGCAGGGGGGGTGGCTACGAGCAGTACTTC
TRBJ1-4 | TRBV4-1 | . | . | CASSQRELSNEKLFF | TGCGCCAGCAGCCAAAGGGAGCTCTCTAATGAAAAACTGTTTTTT
TRBJ2-7 | TRBV29-1 | . | . | CSVEDGLSSYEQYF | TGCAGCGTAGAGGACGGACTCAGCTCCTACGAGCAGTACTTC
TRBJ1-6 | TRBV5-1 | . | . | CASSLRPGENSPLHF | TGCGCCAGCAGCTTGAGGCCAGGGGAAAATTCACCCCTCCACTTT
TRBJ2-5 | TRBV4-3 | TRBD1 | . | CANGTGAYQETQYF | TGCGCCAACGGGACAGGGGCGTACCAAGAGACCCAGTACTTC
TRBJ2-7 | TRBV6-6 | TRBD1 | few | CASSPPDRVEQYF | TGTGCCAGCAGTCCACCCGACAGGGTCGAGCAGTACTTC
TRBJ2-7 | TRBV5-5 | . | . | CASSLYPLSYEQDF | TGTGCCAGCAGCTTGTACCCTCTCTCCTACGAGCAGGACTTC
TRBJ1-6 | TRBV20-1 | . | few | CSAIRGSGSPLHF | TGCAGTGCTATACGGGGCTCGGGGTCACCCCTCCACTTT
TRBJ2-4 | TRBV7-9 | . | . | CASSLATPSQYF | TGTGCCAGCAGCTTAGCTACCCCTTCCCAGTACTTC
TRBJ2-3 | TRBV29-1 | TRBD2 | many | CSRLAGDSDTQYF | TGCAGCAGGCTAGCGGGAGACTCAGATACGCAGTATTTT
TRBJ2-6 | TRBV10-3 | . | . | CTIMGAGANVLTF | TGTACCATCATGGGGGCTGGGGCCAACGTCCTGACTTTC
TRBJ1-2 | TRBV27 | . | few | CASSLKPNYGYTF | TGTGCCAGCAGTTTAAAACCTAACTATGGCTACACCTTC
TRBJ1-2 | TRBV28 | . | few | CASSLEGLYYGYTF | TGTGCCAGCAGTTTAGAGGGGTTGTACTATGGCTACACCTTC
TRBJ2-1 | TRBV6-2/TRBV6-3 | . | few | CASSYGAASSYNEQFF | TGTGCCAGCAGTTATGGAGCGGCCAGCTCCTACAATGAGCAGTTCTTC
TRBJ2-3 | TRBV7-2 | TRBD2 | . | CASSPSGFPDTQYF | TGTGCCAGCAGCCCTAGCGGCTTCCCAGATACGCAGTATTTT
TRBJ1-1 | TRBV5-1 | TRBD1 | . | CASSSGQLARLGAAFF | TGCGCCAGCAGCTCGGGACAGCTCGCACGTTTGGGCGCCGCTTTCTTT
TRBJ1-2 | TRBV6-5 | . | many | CASSYSGYGSYGYTF | TGTGCCAGCAGTTACTCGGGCTACGGGAGCTATGGCTACACCTTC
TRBJ2-1 | TRBV29-1 | . | . | CSVRANEQFF | TGCAGCGTCAGGGCGAATGAGCAGTTCTTC